The T cell receptor beta chain described here comes from a study of blood T cell repertoires in COVID-19. Germline-derived CDR1 and CDR2 are MNHEY and SMNVEV (reference sequence). The CDR3 contains 14 residues. Deletions cut 5 bases from V and 7 bases from J, with 15 bases between. Sequencing was performed with immunoSEQ multiplex PCR; in TCRdb, only in-frame clones are kept and a portion is missing. This sample has 100,000 to 150,000 clones; roughly 90% occur once, and the top ten carry around 4.2%. The sample was peripheral blood. This chain connects TRBV27 to TRBJ1-5; D is unresolved. This TCR derives from a man between 60 and 75 years old with COVID-19, enrolled during active disease. The CDR3 sequence: CASSQIARHQPQHF. CDR3 nucleotides: TGTGCCAGCAGTCAGATCGCAAGACACCAGCCCCAGCATTTT.